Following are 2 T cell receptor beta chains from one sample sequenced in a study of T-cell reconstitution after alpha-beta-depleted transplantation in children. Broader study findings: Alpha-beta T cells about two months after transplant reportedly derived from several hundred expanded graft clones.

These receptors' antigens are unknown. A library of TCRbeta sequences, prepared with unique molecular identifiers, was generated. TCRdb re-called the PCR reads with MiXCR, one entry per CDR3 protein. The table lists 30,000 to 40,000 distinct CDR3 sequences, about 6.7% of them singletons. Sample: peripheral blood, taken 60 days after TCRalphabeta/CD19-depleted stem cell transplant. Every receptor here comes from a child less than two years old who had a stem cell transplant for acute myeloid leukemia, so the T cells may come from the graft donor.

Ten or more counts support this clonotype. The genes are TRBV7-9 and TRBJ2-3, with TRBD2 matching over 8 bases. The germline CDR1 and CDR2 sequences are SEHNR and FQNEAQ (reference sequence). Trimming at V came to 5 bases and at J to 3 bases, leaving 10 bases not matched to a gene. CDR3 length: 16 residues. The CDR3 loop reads CASSPPRTGGTDTQYF. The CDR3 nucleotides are TGTGCCAGCAGCCCACCCCGCACGGGGGGGACAGATACGCAGTATTTT.

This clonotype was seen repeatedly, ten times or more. The CDR3 nucleotides are TGTGCCAGCAGCCACCCGGGGAGGGGCGCGGGGTATGGCTACACCTTC. Its translation: CASSHPGRGAGYGYTF. The rearrangement joins TRBV4-2 to TRBJ1-2; D is possibly TRBD1 (5 bases). CDR1 and CDR2 from the germline V gene are LGHNA and YNFKEQ. This CDR3 contains 16 residues. Trimming removed 3 bases at V and 5 bases at J, with 19 bases between.